This entry lists 16 T cell receptor beta chains sequenced from one sample in a study of blood T cell repertoires in COVID-19. The assay was immunoSEQ multiplex PCR, and TCRdb's table has in-frame clones only and misses some. This sample carries 150,000 to 250,000 clones, around 79% of them seen once, and the ten largest clones take about 6.5%. Sample: peripheral blood. The origin of the receptors is a woman between 40 and 50 years old with COVID-19, enrolled during active disease.

This chain joins TRBV28 and TRBJ2-6; D is possibly TRBD1 (6 bases). The CDR3 loop spans 14 amino acids. V was cut by 4 bases and J by 4 bases, with 8 bases left in between. CDR1 and CDR2 (germline): MDHEN, SYDVKM. The CDR3 DNA is TGTGCCAGCAGTTCAGGGGACGGGGCCAACGTCCTGACTTTC. This codes for CASSSGDGANVLTF.

This chain joins TRBV7-9 and TRBJ1-6; 10 bases map to TRBD1. V was pared by 0 bases and J by 9 bases, with 11 bases of the junction left unmatched. The CDR3 runs to 18 residues. Germline values: CDR1 SEHNR, CDR2 FQNEAQ (reference sequence). CDR3 nucleotides: TGTGCCAGCAGCTTAGCCTCCCCTGACAGGGGGCTTCTTTCACCCCTCCACTTT. Its protein product is CASSLASPDRGLLSPLHF.

In this sample, this clone is medium-sized (0.01 to 0.1%). CDR3 protein: CASSRTGVTDTQYF. CDR3 bases: TGTGCCAGCAGTCGGACAGGGGTCACAGATACGCAGTATTTT. This sequence joins TRBV6-2 or TRBV6-3 and TRBJ2-3, with 9 bases aligning to TRBD1. Germline V gene lookup returns CDR1 MNHEY and CDR2 SVGEGT. J gave up 2 bases and V 5 bases, and 2 bases lay outside the gene matches. This CDR3 region has 14 residues.

The count of this clone is one. The chain recombines TRBV5-4 with TRBJ2-6, with unresolved D. This CDR3 has 14 amino acids. The V end was cut by 5 bases, the J end by 0 bases, with 6 bases between. The germline gives CDR1 SGHNT, CDR2 YYREEE (reference sequence). In DNA, the CDR3 is TGTGCCAGCAGATGGAGCTCTGGGGCCAACGTCCTGACTTTC. Protein: CASRWSSGANVLTF.

A few counts support this clone. The CDR3 loop is CAWEYMATDTQYF. In nucleotides, the CDR3 is TGTGCCTGGGAATACATGGCCACAGATACGCAGTATTTT. The rearrangement links TRBV30 to TRBJ2-3; the D is unclear. Trimming took 5 bases from V and 2 from J, leaving 11 bases between them. This CDR3 has 13 amino acids. Germline V gene data show CDR1 as GTSNPN and CDR2 as SVGIG (reference sequence).

This chain connects TRBV9 to TRBJ2-1; 9 bases align to TRBD2. Germline CDR1 SGDLS, CDR2 YYNGEE. V lost 0 bases, J lost 6 bases, and 7 bases stayed unmatched. This CDR3 has 16 amino acids. The CDR3 coding sequence is TGTGCCAGCAGCGTAGACCCCAGCGGGGGGTTCAATGAGCAGTTCTTC. Its translation: CASSVDPSGGFNEQFF.

This clone showed up just once. The chain links TRBV2 to TRBJ1-2; TRBD1 might be the D (5 bases). Trimming took off 3 bases at V and 0 bases at J, with 5 bases between the two ends. Germline V gene data show CDR1 as SNHLY and CDR2 as FYNNEI. The CDR3 extends over 13 amino acids. CDR3 coding DNA: TGTGCCAGCAGTGAGGACACTAACTATGGCTACACCTTC. This codes for CASSEDTNYGYTF.

The rearrangement joins TRBV19 to TRBJ1-6; 8 bases align to TRBD1. Germline V lookup: CDR1 LNHDA, CDR2 SQIVND (reference sequence). CDR3 length: 13 amino acids. V shed 4 bases and J 14 bases; nucleotides not matched to a gene: 7. The CDR3 sequence: CASSTTYRGSLHF. The CDR3 DNA is TGTGCCAGTAGTACTACTTACAGGGGGTCCCTCCACTTT.

V gene TRBV5-4 combines with J gene TRBJ1-3; 10 bases are a match to TRBD1. Per the germline V gene, CDR1 is SGHNT and CDR2 is YYREEE (reference sequence). J gave up 2 bases and V 3 bases, and 2 bases lay outside the gene matches. The CDR3 is 15 amino acids. The CDR3 sequence: CASSSGTGAGNTIYF. As DNA, the CDR3 is TGTGCCAGCAGCTCCGGGACAGGGGCTGGAAACACCATATATTTT.

J is TRBJ1-1 and V is TRBV3-1 (or the pseudogene TRBV3-2); 9 positions match TRBD1. This CDR3 spans 16 amino acids. The J segment lost 3 bases and the V segment lost 0 bases, leaving 5 bases of the junction unmatched. CDR1 is LGHDT and CDR2 is YNNKEL in the germline V gene (reference sequence). CDR3 region: CASSQEGTGLDTEAFF. Here the CDR3 DNA reads TGTGCCAGCAGCCAAGAAGGGACAGGGTTGGACACTGAAGCTTTCTTT.

The chain is built from TRBV19 and TRBJ2-6; D not resolved. The CDR3 is made up of 18 amino acids. From germline, CDR1 is LNHDA and CDR2 SQIVND (reference sequence). V gave up 3 bases and J gave up 0 bases, with 15 bases separating them. DNA for the CDR3: TGTGCCAGTAGTATTCGGTACGCTACTAACTCTGGGGCCAACGTCCTGACTTTC. It is translated as CASSIRYATNSGANVLTF.

The chain carries TRBV7-9 and TRBJ1-2, with D uncertain. Germline V gene lookup returns CDR1 SEHNR and CDR2 FQNEAQ (reference sequence). CDR3 length: 16 amino acids. With 6 bases removed from V and 4 bases from J, the gap between germline ends came to 21 bases. CDR3 DNA sequence: TGTGCCAGCAGTCTACCGCCGGGAGACAAACTCTATGGCTACACCTTC. It codes for CASSLPPGDKLYGYTF.

The rearrangement links TRBV4-3 to TRBJ2-7, with 9 bases that match TRBD1. The CDR3 extends over 16 amino acids. Trimming cost V 0 bases and J 0 bases; bases outside gene matches: 3. Germline CDR1 is LGHNA and CDR2 is YSLEER. The CDR3 nucleotides are TGCGCCAGCAGCCAAGAAAGGACAGGGGTCTCCTACGAGCAGTACTTC. Translation: CASSQERTGVSYEQYF.

The chain carries TRBV2 and TRBJ1-5; TRBD1 agrees at 7 bases. This CDR3 has 13 residues. Unmatched junction bases numbered 9, after V lost 8 bases and J lost 8 bases. Germline assignment: CDR1 SNHLY and CDR2 FYNNEI. The CDR3 region is CASVRDRDEPQHF. The CDR3 bases are TGTGCCAGCGTTCGAGACAGGGACGAGCCCCAGCATTTT.

This clone was seen a single time. V usage is TRBV27 and J usage is TRBJ2-3; 8 nucleotides match TRBD2. The CDR3 length is 15 residues. J lost 6 bases, V lost 0 bases, and 5 bases had no gene match. The germline gives CDR1 MNHEY, CDR2 SMNVEV (reference sequence). This CDR3 is CASSLSGTRGDTQYF. In DNA form, the CDR3 reads TGTGCCAGCAGTTTATCCGGGACTAGAGGCGATACGCAGTATTTT.

The chain is built from TRBV6-5 and TRBJ2-5; no clear D. Germline-derived CDR1 and CDR2 are MNHEY and SVGAGI. Trimming cost V 0 bases and J 5 bases, with 13 bases left between them. This CDR3 spans 15 amino acids. Written as DNA, the CDR3 is TGTGCCAGCAGTTACTCGTTCATGAGGCTGGAGACCCAGTACTTC. Amino acids: CASSYSFMRLETQYF.